These 6 T cell receptor beta chains were sequenced from one sample in a study of blood T cell repertoires in COVID-19. The data were produced by immunoSEQ multiplex PCR, yet TCRdb's version contains in-frame clones alone and is incomplete. Of some 310,000 clones in the sample, around 90% were seen once. Input material: peripheral blood. These receptors all stem from a woman in her thirties or forties with COVID-19, enrolled during active disease.

This chain connects TRBV5-1 to TRBJ2-1; 14 nucleotides line up with TRBD2. V shed 4 bases, J shed 1 base, and the junction held 10 bases outside the gene matches. The length of the CDR3 is 19 residues. Germline CDR1 and CDR2: SGHRS and YFSETQ. The CDR3 loop is CASSLPRTSGRSSYNEQFF. The DNA of the CDR3 is TGCGCCAGCAGCCTGCCGAGGACTAGCGGGAGGAGTTCCTACAATGAGCAGTTCTTC.

The chain has TRBV3-1 (or the pseudogene TRBV3-2) and TRBJ1-6; 8 bases align to TRBD1. The CDR3 is 16 amino acids. Germline assignment: CDR1 LGHDT and CDR2 YNNKEL (reference sequence). The V gene end was trimmed by 4 bases and the J gene end by 9 bases; junction bases not matched to a gene: 11. Written as DNA, the CDR3 is TGTGCCAGCAGCCGCAACAGGGGGACGAGTGCTTCACCCCTCCACTTT. Amino acids: CASSRNRGTSASPLHF.

Only one count was recorded for this clone. The genes are TRBV6-6 and TRBJ1-2; TRBD1 matches at 8 bases. The CDR3 runs to 14 residues. V was clipped by 6 bases and J by 1 base; unmatched bases: 4. Looked up from germline, CDR1 is MNHNY and CDR2 is SVGAGI (reference sequence). The CDR3 nucleotides read TGTGCCAGCAGGGGACAGGACCATAACTATGGCTACACCTTC. It is translated as CASRGQDHNYGYTF.

This chain links TRBV7-2 with TRBJ2-1, with 7 bases identical to TRBD2. Germline V lookup: CDR1 SGHTA, CDR2 FQGNSA. There are 18 residues in the CDR3. V dropped 5 bases and J dropped 8; count of bases not matched to a gene: 21. The CDR3 reads CASSPRAGANYKWHEQFF. The DNA of the CDR3 is TGTGCCAGCAGCCCCAGGGCGGGAGCTAATTATAAGTGGCATGAGCAGTTCTTC.

The V call is TRBV28, the J call TRBJ2-7; D is unclear. Germline lookup yields CDR1 MDHEN and CDR2 SYDVKM. The CDR3 has 10 amino acids. Trimming cost V 10 bases and J 1 base, with 5 bases left between them. CDR3: CATLSYEQYF. CDR3 DNA sequence: TGTGCCACCCTTTCCTACGAGCAGTACTTC.

This rearrangement joins TRBV6-5 to TRBJ2-5, with 12 bases identical to TRBD2. J lost 3 bases, V lost 10 bases, and 9 bases had no gene match. CDR1 MNHEY and CDR2 SVGAGI come from the germline V gene. This CDR3 region has 15 residues. In DNA form, the CDR3 reads TGTGCCACCGATTCGGGACTAGCGGGTAAAGAGACCCAGTACTTC. Its translation is CATDSGLAGKETQYF.